Listed below are T cell receptor beta chains from one sample, sequenced in a study of CD8 T cells in Susac syndrome. In TCRdb, the immunoSEQ multiplex PCR reads were re-called with MiXCR into one record per CDR3 protein. The profile shows 250,000 to 300,000 distinct CDR3 sequences, roughly 85% of them singletons. The sample comprised CD8+ T cells from PBMCs. Receptors were obtained from a human donor with multiple sclerosis. Each CDR3 is given with its conserved first and last residue. The D gene is left open where the match is weak. Size is omitted from some rows. Given values are once, few, many or a class for expanded clones.

J | D | V | size | CDR3 | DNA
TRBJ1-1 | . | TRBV6-5 | . | CASSLRVGSTEAFF | TGTGCCAGCAGCTTACGTGTGGGGAGCACTGAAGCTTTCTTT
TRBJ2-2 | . | TRBV4-3 | . | CASSQDWQTVENTGELFF | TGCGCCAGCAGCCAAGACTGGCAGACAGTCGAGAACACCGGGGAGCTGTTTTTT
TRBJ2-1 | TRBD2 | TRBV28 | few | CASSLRLAGDNEQFF | TGTGCCAGCAGTCTCCGACTAGCGGGAGACAATGAGCAGTTCTTC
TRBJ2-7 | TRBD1 | TRBV29-1 | . | CSVEGGTGPSEQYF | TGCAGCGTTGAAGGAGGGACAGGTCCCTCCGAGCAGTACTTC
TRBJ2-2 | . | TRBV19 | few | CASSPGTYTGELFF | TGTGCCAGTAGTCCCGGGACGTACACCGGGGAGCTGTTTTTT
TRBJ1-4 | . | TRBV9 | . | CASSVGGRGNEKLFF | TGTGCCAGCAGCGTAGGTGGCAGGGGAAACGAAAAACTGTTTTTT
TRBJ1-2 | . | TRBV29-1 | . | CSSRKGGSNGYTF | TGCAGCTCCCGGAAAGGGGGGAGTAATGGCTACACCTTC
TRBJ2-1 | TRBD2 | TRBV14 | . | CASSQRLAGNDNEQFF | TGTGCCAGCAGCCAAAGACTAGCGGGGAACGACAATGAGCAGTTCTTC
TRBJ1-1 | . | TRBV5-1 | . | CASSLRVNTEAFF | TGTGCCAGCAGTTTAAGGGTGAACACTGAAGCTTTCTTT
TRBJ2-3 | . | TRBV5-6 | few | CASSLEADTQYF | TGTGCCAGCAGCTTGGAGGCAGATACGCAGTATTTT
TRBJ2-1 | . | TRBV9 | . | CASSAPPYNEQFF | TGTGCCAGCAGCGCCCCCCCTTACAATGAGCAGTTCTTC
TRBJ1-1 | . | TRBV5-1 | . | CASSFKGWSTEAFF | TGCGCCAGCAGCTTTAAAGGATGGAGTACTGAAGCTTTCTTT
TRBJ2-5 | . | TRBV5-4 | . | CASSWGIGAQYF | TGTGCCAGCAGCTGGGGAATTGGAGCCCAGTACTTC
TRBJ2-5 | . | TRBV6-4 | . | CASSRTVEETQYF | TGTGCCAGCAGTCGGACGGTGGAAGAGACCCAGTACTTC
TRBJ1-2 | . | TRBV6-2/TRBV6-3 | . | CASSYSADSHGYTF | TGTGCCAGCAGTTACTCGGCAGACTCCCATGGCTACACCTTC
TRBJ1-2 | TRBD1 | TRBV5-8 | . | CASSVDLGQAYGYTF | TGTGCCAGCAGCGTGGACCTCGGACAGGCCTATGGCTACACCTTC
TRBJ2-7 | TRBD1 | TRBV3-1 | . | CASSQADREEYEQYF | TGTGCCAGCAGCCAAGCGGACAGGGAGGAGTACGAGCAGTACTTC
TRBJ2-1 | . | TRBV19 | once | CASSIDPEAYNEQFF | TGTGCCAGTAGTATAGACCCAGAAGCCTACAATGAGCAGTTCTTC
TRBJ1-5 | . | TRBV4-1 | . | CASSQDYDQPQHF | TGCGCCAGCAGCCAAGATTATGATCAGCCCCAGCATTTT
TRBJ1-4 | . | TRBV30 | . | CAWSNWALGYEKLFF | TGTGCCTGGAGTAACTGGGCTCTTGGTTATGAAAAACTGTTTTTT
TRBJ2-3 | . | TRBV4-3 | few | CASSRDGKAGTDTQYF | TGCGCCAGCAGCCGCGACGGAAAAGCGGGCACAGATACGCAGTATTTT
TRBJ2-7 | . | TRBV10-1 | . | CASSDGVYEQYF | TGCGCCAGCAGCGACGGAGTTTACGAGCAGTACTTC
TRBJ2-2 | TRBD2 | TRBV27 | . | CASSSGLAGGWDTGELFF | TGTGCCAGCAGTTCGGGACTAGCGGGAGGATGGGACACCGGGGAGCTGTTTTTT
TRBJ1-2 | . | TRBV20-1 | once | CSAYNRDGYTF | TGCAGTGCCTACAACAGGGACGGCTACACCTTC
TRBJ2-3 | . | TRBV19 | . | CAISSGLDTQYF | TGTGCCATAAGCTCAGGGTTGGATACGCAGTATTTT
TRBJ2-1 | TRBD2 | TRBV15 | . | CATSRDGAGDEQFF | TGTGCCACCAGCAGAGATGGGGCGGGAGATGAGCAGTTCTTC
TRBJ2-5 | TRBD1 | TRBV5-1 | . | CASSLDSTGQETQYF | TGCGCCAGCAGCTTGGATTCGACAGGGCAAGAGACCCAGTACTTC
TRBJ1-2 | . | TRBV7-9 | . | CASSLAAGTTSNYGYTF | TGTGCCAGCAGCTTAGCAGCCGGGACAACTTCTAACTATGGCTACACCTTC
TRBJ1-2 | TRBD1 | TRBV4-1 | . | CASSQEIGQGDGYTF | TGCGCCAGCAGCCAAGAAATCGGCCAGGGGGATGGCTACACCTTC
TRBJ1-1 | . | TRBV7-9 | few | CASSPPGPYTEAFF | TGTGCCAGCAGCCCTCCGGGACCGTACACTGAAGCTTTCTTT
TRBJ2-5 | . | TRBV11-2 | . | CASSFSGLSQETQYF | TGTGCCAGCAGTTTCTCGGGACTCTCGCAAGAGACCCAGTACTTC
TRBJ1-2 | . | TRBV4-3 | . | CASSQEWGQGTGYTF | TGCGCCAGCAGCCAAGAATGGGGCCAGGGGACTGGCTACACCTTC
TRBJ2-5 | . | TRBV3-1 | . | CASSHTQRMYQETQYF | TGTGCCAGCAGCCATACCCAGCGGATGTACCAAGAGACCCAGTACTTC
TRBJ2-2 | TRBD1 | TRBV6-5 | . | CASSRRQGAGELFF | TGTGCCAGCAGCAGAAGACAGGGAGCCGGGGAGCTGTTTTTT
TRBJ1-5 | . | TRBV20-1 | . | CSANSGRGGQPQHF | TGCAGTGCTAACTCGGGCAGGGGCGGTCAGCCCCAGCATTTT
TRBJ2-7 | . | TRBV6-2/TRBV6-3 | . | CASSLGLHLYEQYF | TGTGCCAGCAGCCTGGGACTGCACTTGTACGAGCAGTACTTC
TRBJ2-3 | . | TRBV11-2 | . | CASSLGQGPDTQYF | TGTGCCAGCAGCTTAGGGCAGGGACCAGATACGCAGTATTTT